The 14 T cell receptor beta chains presented below share a single source sample, sequenced in a study of T cell changes during pregnancy in multiple sclerosis. Sequencing used immunoSEQ multiplex PCR; TCRdb keeps in-frame clones, though not all of them. Of around 19,000 clones listed, around 90% were seen once; the top ten hold around 13%. Sequenced here: CD8+ T cells from peripheral blood mononuclear cells, sampled after pregnancy. The origin of the receptors is a female donor in good health, enrolled as a control in a pregnancy study.

This clone appeared a single time. V is TRBV9 and J is TRBJ2-7; no reliable D call. Germline-derived CDR1 and CDR2 are SGDLS and YYNGEE. V dropped 4 bases and J dropped 0 bases, with 5 bases sitting between them. This CDR3 comprises 12 residues. For the CDR3, the DNA is TGTGCCAGCAGCCCCGGCTCCTACGAGCAGTACTTC. Its protein is CASSPGSYEQYF.

The V and J genes are TRBV27 and TRBJ1-1; D gene unclear. Per germline, CDR1 MNHEY and CDR2 SMNVEV (reference sequence). The CDR3 runs 15 residues. V was cut by 8 bases and J by 3 bases, with 19 bases left in between. CDR3: CASHPGMGSHTEAFF. As DNA, the CDR3 is TGTGCCAGCCACCCCGGGATGGGTTCTCACACTGAAGCTTTCTTT.

The V call is TRBV5-5, the J call TRBJ2-1; D remains ambiguous. The germline CDR1 and CDR2 sequences are SGHKS and YYEKEE (reference sequence). The length of the CDR3 is 13 residues. Trimming took 3 bases from V and 6 from J, leaving 10 bases between them. CDR3 residues: CASSWVAGNEQFF. DNA for the CDR3: TGTGCCAGCAGCTGGGTAGCTGGCAATGAGCAGTTCTTC.

This chain links TRBV19 with TRBJ2-7; 10 bases match TRBD2. From germline, CDR1 is LNHDA and CDR2 SQIVND (reference sequence). V was clipped by 8 bases and J by 4 bases; unmatched bases: 8. The CDR3 contains 14 residues. The DNA of the CDR3 is TGTGCCAGTTCTAGCGGGGGCCTCGGATACGAGCAGTACTTC. Translating gives CASSSGGLGYEQYF.

The rearrangement joins TRBV2 to TRBJ2-5; no clear D. CDR1 and CDR2 from the germline V gene are SNHLY and FYNNEI. The CDR3 runs to 10 residues. Deletions cut 4 bases from V and 6 bases from J, with 3 bases between. The CDR3, as DNA: TGTGCCAGCAGTGGGCAGACCCAGTACTTC. Translating it yields CASSGQTQYF.

V gene TRBV5-6 combines with J gene TRBJ2-5; 8 positions agree with TRBD1. Per the germline V gene, CDR1 is SGHDT and CDR2 is YYEEEE. The CDR3 is 14 residues long. The J segment lost 11 bases and the V segment lost 7 bases, leaving 16 bases of the junction unmatched. The CDR3 bases are TGTGCCAGCGGGATTGGGGCAGGGGGCGGTGAGCAGTACTTC. The encoded protein is CASGIGAGGGEQYF.

V is TRBV15 and J is TRBJ2-1; 14 bases match TRBD2. CDR1 and CDR2 (germline): LNHNV, YYDKDF (reference sequence). V shed 0 bases and J 7 bases; nucleotides not matched to a gene: 2. This CDR3 is 16 amino acids long. The chain's CDR3 is CATSREGLAGVNEQFF. The CDR3 region has the DNA TGTGCCACCAGCAGAGAGGGACTAGCGGGAGTTAATGAGCAGTTCTTC.

The V gene is TRBV30, the J gene TRBJ1-2; D remains unclear. Germline V lookup: CDR1 GTSNPN, CDR2 SVGIG (reference sequence). There are 14 residues in the CDR3. V shed 1 base and J shed 4 bases, with 13 bases lying between them. The CDR3 coding sequence is TGTGCCTGGAGTGGGCGGGGAAGGCTCTATGGCTACACCTTC. Translated, it gives CAWSGRGRLYGYTF.

This chain joins TRBV7-8 and TRBJ2-1, with 9 bases fitting TRBD1. Trimming removed 11 bases from V and 6 bases from J; junction bases left unmatched: 14. The CDR3 spans 15 residues. CDR1 and CDR2 from the germline V gene are SGHVS and FQNEAQ. The CDR3 bases are TGTGCCCTCAGCAGGGGACAGGGACAACGCAATGAGCAGTTCTTC. It translates to CALSRGQGQRNEQFF.

This clone was detected once. The rearrangement joins TRBV28 to TRBJ2-7; 10 nucleotides match TRBD2. Losses at the gene ends were 5 bases for V and 5 bases for J; bases not matched to a gene: 9. This CDR3 contains 15 residues. Germline CDR1 and CDR2: MDHEN and SYDVKM. The CDR3 DNA sequence: TGTGCCAGCAGTCCTCCCGAACTAGCGGGACACGAGCAGTACTTC. Protein product: CASSPPELAGHEQYF. The entire variable domain, with the rest obtained from reference TRBV28 and TRBJ2-7, is as follows: DVKVTQSSRYLVKRTGEKVFLECVQDMDHENMFWYRQDPGLGLRLIYFSYDVKMKEKGDIPEGYSVSREKKERFSLILESASTNQTSMYLCASSPPELAGHEQYFGPGTRLTVT.

The V gene is TRBV7-9, the J gene TRBJ1-2; D is unresolved. The CDR3 length is 14 residues. Germline CDR1 SEHNR, CDR2 FQNEAQ (reference sequence). Between the trimmed V and J ends, which lost 5 bases and 6 bases, there was a span of 16 bases. The CDR3 spells CASSPPGWMDGYTF. In nucleotides, the CDR3 is TGTGCCAGCAGCCCACCGGGTTGGATGGATGGCTACACCTTC.

The V gene is TRBV7-9, the J gene TRBJ2-7; the match to TRBD2 covers 7 bases. CDR1 is SEHNR, CDR2 FQNEAQ, per germline (reference sequence). The CDR3 has 12 amino acids. The V segment lost 4 bases and the J segment 6 bases; nucleotides outside the gene matches: 3. CDR3 sequence reads: CASSWGGAEQYF. The CDR3 coding sequence is TGTGCCAGCAGCTGGGGGGGTGCCGAGCAGTACTTC.

CDR3 nucleotide sequence: TGTGCCAGCAGCGTAGTTGAGGGGGCGGGAGAGCAGTACTTC. It yields the protein CASSVVEGAGEQYF. This sequence joins TRBV9 and TRBJ2-7; tentatively, D is TRBD1 (7 bases). This CDR3 comprises 14 residues. The germline gives CDR1 SGDLS, CDR2 YYNGEE. The V and J ends lost 0 bases and 7 bases respectively, with 14 bases between them.

The V gene is TRBV7-9, the J gene TRBJ2-1; 7 bases align to TRBD2. With 2 bases clipped from V and 9 bases from J, the junction kept 13 bases outside the gene matches. The germline V gene has CDR1 SEHNR and CDR2 FQNEAQ (reference sequence). The length of the CDR3 is 16 residues. CDR3 DNA: TGTGCCAGCAGCTTATCGTTCCGGGGGGTCGGCGGTGAGCAGTTCTTC. Protein sequence: CASSLSFRGVGGEQFF.